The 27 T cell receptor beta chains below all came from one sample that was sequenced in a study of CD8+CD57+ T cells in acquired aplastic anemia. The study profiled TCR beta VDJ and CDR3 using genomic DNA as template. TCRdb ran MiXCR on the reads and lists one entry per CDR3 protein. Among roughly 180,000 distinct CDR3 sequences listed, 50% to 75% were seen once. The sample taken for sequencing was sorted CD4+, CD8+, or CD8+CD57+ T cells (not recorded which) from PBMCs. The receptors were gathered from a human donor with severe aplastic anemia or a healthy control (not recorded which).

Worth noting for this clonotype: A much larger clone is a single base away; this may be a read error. The CDR3 region has the DNA TGCGCCACATCGGCTTATCCAACCGGGGAGCTGTTTTTT. Translation: CATSAYPTGELFF. The chain is built from TRBV5-1 and TRBJ2-2; the D is unclear. Germline-derived CDR1 and CDR2 are SGHRS and YFSETQ. The V and J ends lost 9 bases and 5 bases respectively, with 14 bases between them. The CDR3 extends over 13 amino acids.

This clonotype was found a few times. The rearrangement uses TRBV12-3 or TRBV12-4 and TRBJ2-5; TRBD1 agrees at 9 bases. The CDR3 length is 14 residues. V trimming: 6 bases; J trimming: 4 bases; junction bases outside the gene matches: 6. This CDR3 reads CASSVTGGRETQYF. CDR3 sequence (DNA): TGTGCCAGCAGCGTTACAGGGGGCAGAGAGACCCAGTACTTC.

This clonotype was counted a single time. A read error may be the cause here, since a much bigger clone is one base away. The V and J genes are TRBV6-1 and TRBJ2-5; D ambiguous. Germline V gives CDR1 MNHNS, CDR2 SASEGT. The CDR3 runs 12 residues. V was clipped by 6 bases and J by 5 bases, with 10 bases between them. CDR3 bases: TGTGCCAGCAGCCCCCACGCCGAGACCCAGTACTTC. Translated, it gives CASSPHAETQYF.

CDR3 amino acids: CASSVDGGRAGETQYF. CDR3 DNA sequence: TGTGCCAGCAGCGTAGATGGCGGGAGGGCCGGGGAGACCCAGTACTTC. The V gene is TRBV9, the J gene TRBJ2-5; 9 bases align to TRBD2. CDR1 and CDR2 (germline): SGDLS, YYNGEE. This CDR3 is built from 16 residues. V lost 0 bases and J lost 5; bases outside the gene matches: 8.

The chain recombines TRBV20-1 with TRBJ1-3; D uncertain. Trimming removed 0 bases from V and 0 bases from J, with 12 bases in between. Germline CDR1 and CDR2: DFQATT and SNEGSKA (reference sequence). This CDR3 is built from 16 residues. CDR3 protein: CSARDRLKSSGNTIYF. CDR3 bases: TGCAGTGCTAGAGACAGGTTGAAAAGCTCTGGAAACACCATATATTTT.

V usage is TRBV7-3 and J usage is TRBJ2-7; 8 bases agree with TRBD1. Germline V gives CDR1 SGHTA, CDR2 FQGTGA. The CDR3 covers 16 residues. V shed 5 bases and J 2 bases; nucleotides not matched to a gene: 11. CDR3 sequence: CASSPTTGGPPYEQYF. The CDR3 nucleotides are TGTGCCAGCAGCCCGACTACAGGGGGTCCCCCCTACGAGCAGTACTTC.

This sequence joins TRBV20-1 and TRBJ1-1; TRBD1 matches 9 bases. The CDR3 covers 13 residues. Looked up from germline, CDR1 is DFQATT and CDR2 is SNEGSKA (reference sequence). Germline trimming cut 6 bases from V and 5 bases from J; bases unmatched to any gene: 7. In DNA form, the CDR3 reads TGCAGTGCCACAGGGGGCTTGGGGACTGAAGCTTTCTTT. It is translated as CSATGGLGTEAFF.

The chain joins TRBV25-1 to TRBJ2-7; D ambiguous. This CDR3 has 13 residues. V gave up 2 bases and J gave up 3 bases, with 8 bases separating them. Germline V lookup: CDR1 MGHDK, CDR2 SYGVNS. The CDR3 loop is CASSEGIDYEQYF. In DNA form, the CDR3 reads TGTGCCAGCAGTGAAGGAATAGACTACGAGCAGTACTTC.

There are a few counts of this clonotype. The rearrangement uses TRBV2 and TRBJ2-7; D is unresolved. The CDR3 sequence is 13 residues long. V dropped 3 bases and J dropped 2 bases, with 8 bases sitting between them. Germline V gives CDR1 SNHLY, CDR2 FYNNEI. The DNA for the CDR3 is TGTGCCAGCAGTGAGACGGTCACCTACGAGCAGTACTTC. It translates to CASSETVTYEQYF.

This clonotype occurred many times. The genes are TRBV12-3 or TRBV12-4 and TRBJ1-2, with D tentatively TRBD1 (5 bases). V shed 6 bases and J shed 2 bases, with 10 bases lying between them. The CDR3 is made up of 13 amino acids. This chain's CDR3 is CASRATENYGYTF. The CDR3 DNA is TGTGCCAGCAGGGCGACAGAAAACTATGGCTACACCTTC.

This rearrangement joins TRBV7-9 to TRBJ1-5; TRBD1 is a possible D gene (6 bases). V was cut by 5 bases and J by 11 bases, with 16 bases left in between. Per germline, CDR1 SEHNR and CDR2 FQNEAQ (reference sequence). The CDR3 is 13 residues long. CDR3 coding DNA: TGTGCCAGCAGCCCAACACGTACAGGGACCCAGCATTTT. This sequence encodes CASSPTRTGTQHF. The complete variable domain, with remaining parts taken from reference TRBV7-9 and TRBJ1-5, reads DTGVSQNPRHKITKRGQNVTFRCDPISEHNRLYWYRQTLGQGPEFLTYFQNEAQLEKSRLLSDRFSAERPKGSFSTLEIQRTEQGDSAMYLCASSPTRTGTQHFGDGTRLSIL.

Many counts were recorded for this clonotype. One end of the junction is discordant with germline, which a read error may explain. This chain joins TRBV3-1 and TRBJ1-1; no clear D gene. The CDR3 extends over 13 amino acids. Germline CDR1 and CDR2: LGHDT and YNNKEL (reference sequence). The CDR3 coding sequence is TGCGCCAGCAGCTTGGCAGTGAACACTGAAGCTTTCTTT. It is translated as CASSLAVNTEAFF.

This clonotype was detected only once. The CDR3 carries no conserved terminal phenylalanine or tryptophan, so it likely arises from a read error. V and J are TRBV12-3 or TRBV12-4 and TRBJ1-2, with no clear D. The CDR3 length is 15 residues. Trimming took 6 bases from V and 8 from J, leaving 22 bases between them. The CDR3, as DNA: TGTGCCAGCAGCCCGAACGGGGAGGGATGGGAAGGCTACACCCTC. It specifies CASSPNGEGWEGYTL.

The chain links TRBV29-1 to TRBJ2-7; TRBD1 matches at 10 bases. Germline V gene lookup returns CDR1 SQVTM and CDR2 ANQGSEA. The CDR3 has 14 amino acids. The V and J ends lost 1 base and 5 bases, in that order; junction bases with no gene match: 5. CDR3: CSVEGGTGEDEQYF. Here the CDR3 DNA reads TGCAGCGTTGAAGGGGGGACAGGGGAGGACGAGCAGTACTTC.

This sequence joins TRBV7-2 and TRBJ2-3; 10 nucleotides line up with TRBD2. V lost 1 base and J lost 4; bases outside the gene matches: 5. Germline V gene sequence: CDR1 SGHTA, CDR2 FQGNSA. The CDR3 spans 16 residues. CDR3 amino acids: CASSLVAGGPPDTQYF. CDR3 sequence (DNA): TGTGCCAGCAGCTTAGTAGCGGGGGGCCCGCCAGATACGCAGTATTTT.

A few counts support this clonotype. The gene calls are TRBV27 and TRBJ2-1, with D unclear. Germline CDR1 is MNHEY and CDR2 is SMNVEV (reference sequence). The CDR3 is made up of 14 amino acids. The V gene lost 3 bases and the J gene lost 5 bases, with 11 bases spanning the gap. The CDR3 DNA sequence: TGTGCCAGCAGTTTGGTTCTTAATAACAATGAGCAGTTCTTC. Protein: CASSLVLNNNEQFF.

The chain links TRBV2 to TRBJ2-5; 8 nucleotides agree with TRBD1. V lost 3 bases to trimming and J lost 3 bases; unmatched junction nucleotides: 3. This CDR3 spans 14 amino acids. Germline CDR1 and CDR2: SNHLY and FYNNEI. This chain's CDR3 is CASSDGTGEETQYF. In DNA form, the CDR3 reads TGTGCCAGCAGTGATGGGACAGGAGAAGAGACCCAGTACTTC.

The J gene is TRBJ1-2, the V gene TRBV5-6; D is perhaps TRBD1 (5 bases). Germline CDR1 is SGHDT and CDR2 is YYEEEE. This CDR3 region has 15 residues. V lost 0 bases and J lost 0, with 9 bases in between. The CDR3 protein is CASSLVPGTNYGYTF. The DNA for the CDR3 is TGTGCCAGCAGCTTGGTACCAGGGACTAACTATGGCTACACCTTC. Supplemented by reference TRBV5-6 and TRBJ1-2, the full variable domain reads DAGVTQSPTHLIKTRGQQVTLRCSPKSGHDTVSWYQQALGQGPQFIFQYYEEEERQRGNFPDRFSGHQFPNYSSELNVNALLLGDSALYLCASSLVPGTNYGYTFGSGTRLTVV.

Here the CDR3 reads CASSLKRQGATTSPLHF. The DNA of the CDR3 is TGTGCCAGCAGCTTAAAGCGTCAGGGGGCGACCACTTCACCCCTCCACTTT. The chain employs TRBV7-2 and TRBJ1-6; 8 positions agree with TRBD1. The V and J ends lost 2 bases and 9 bases, in that order; junction bases with no gene match: 12. The germline CDR1 and CDR2 sequences are SGHTA and FQGNSA. This CDR3 comprises 17 residues.

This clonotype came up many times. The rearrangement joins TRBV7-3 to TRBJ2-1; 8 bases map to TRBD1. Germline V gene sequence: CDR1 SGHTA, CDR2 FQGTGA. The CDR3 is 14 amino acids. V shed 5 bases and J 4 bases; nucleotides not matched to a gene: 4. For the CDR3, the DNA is TGTGCCAGCAGCCCGGGACAGGAATACAATGAGCAGTTCTTC. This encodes CASSPGQEYNEQFF.

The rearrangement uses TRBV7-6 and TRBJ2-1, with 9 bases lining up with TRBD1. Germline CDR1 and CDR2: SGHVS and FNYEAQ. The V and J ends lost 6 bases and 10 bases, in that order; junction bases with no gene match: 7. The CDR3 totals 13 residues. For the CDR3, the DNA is TGTGCCAGCAGTTCACAGGGGGCAAGAGAGCAGTTCTTC. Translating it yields CASSSQGAREQFF.

The CDR3 region has the DNA TGTGCCAGTAGTATAATCGACGACACTGAAGCTTTCTTT. It specifies CASSIIDDTEAFF. The chain employs TRBV19 and TRBJ1-1; D is unresolved. Trimming removed 2 bases at V and 3 bases at J, with 7 bases between. CDR1 and CDR2 from the germline V gene are LNHDA and SQIVND (reference sequence). This CDR3 is built from 13 residues.

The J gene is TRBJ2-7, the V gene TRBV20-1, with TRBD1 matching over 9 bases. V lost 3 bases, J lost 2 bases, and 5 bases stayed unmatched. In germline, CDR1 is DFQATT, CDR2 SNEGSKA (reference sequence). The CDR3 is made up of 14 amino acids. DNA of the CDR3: TGCAGTGCTAGTAGAGGACAGGGGACCTACGAGCAGTACTTC. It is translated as CSASRGQGTYEQYF.

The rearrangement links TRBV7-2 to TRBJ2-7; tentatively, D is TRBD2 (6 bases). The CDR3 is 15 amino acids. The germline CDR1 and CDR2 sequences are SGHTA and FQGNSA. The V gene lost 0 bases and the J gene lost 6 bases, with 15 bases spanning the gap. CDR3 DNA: TGTGCCAGCAGCTTAGCGCTTTCGGGGGTACGCGAGCAGTACTTC. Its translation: CASSLALSGVREQYF.

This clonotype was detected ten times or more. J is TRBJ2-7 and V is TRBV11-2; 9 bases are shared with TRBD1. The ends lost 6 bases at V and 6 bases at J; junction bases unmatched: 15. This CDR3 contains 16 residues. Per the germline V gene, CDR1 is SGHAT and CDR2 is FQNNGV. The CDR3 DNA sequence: TGTGCCAGCAGTCCAGGTTCCGGGACAGGGTTTCCCGAGCAGTACTTC. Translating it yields CASSPGSGTGFPEQYF. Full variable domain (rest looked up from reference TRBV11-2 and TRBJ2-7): EAGVAQSPRYKIIEKRQSVAFWCNPISGHATLYWYQQILGQGPKLLIQFQNNGVVDDSQLPKDRFSAERLKGVDSTLKIQPAKLEDSAVYLCASSPGSGTGFPEQYFGPGTRLTVT.

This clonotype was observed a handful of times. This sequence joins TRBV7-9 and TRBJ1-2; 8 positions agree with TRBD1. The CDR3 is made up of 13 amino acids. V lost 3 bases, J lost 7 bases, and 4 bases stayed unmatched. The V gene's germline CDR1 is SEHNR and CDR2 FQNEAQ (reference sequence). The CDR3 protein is CASSFTGGGGYTF. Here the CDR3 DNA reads TGTGCCAGCAGCTTTACAGGGGGTGGTGGCTACACCTTC.

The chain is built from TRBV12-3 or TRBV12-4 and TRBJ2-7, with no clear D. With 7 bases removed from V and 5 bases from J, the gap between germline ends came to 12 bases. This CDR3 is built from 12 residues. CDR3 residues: CASNLPGHEQYF. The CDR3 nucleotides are TGTGCCAGCAACCTCCCTGGGCACGAGCAGTACTTC.